Below, 25 T cell receptor beta chains from the same sample are listed, as sequenced in a study of identical twins (dated by TCRdb to the mid-2010s). Library prep was done by 5' RACE. The sequencer was an Illumina HiSeq 2000. TCRdb ran its own pipeline on the public reads, namely fastp trimming at Q25 and MiXCR clone calling, and kept in-frame beta chains. Rows are unified per CDR3 protein, each entry keeping the most common DNA and genes. For this sample there are around 230,000 distinct CDR3 sequences; about 6.7% appear just once. Approximately 15% of the sample is in the top ten clones. Another study also made use of these data, one on T cells expressing NK-cell markers.

Material for sequencing was CD8+ T cells sorted from blood. The receptor set was obtained from a woman under 30 in good health.

This clonotype came up a few times. The V gene is TRBV12-3 or TRBV12-4, the J gene TRBJ2-3; 9 nucleotides line up with TRBD1. Losses at the gene ends were 6 bases for V and 3 bases for J; bases not matched to a gene: 7. The CDR3 extends over 15 amino acids. The CDR3 region is CASSRTGQGTDTQYF. The CDR3 nucleotides read TGTGCCAGCAGCCGAACGGGACAGGGAACAGATACGCAGTATTTT.

This rearrangement joins TRBV5-5 to TRBJ2-7, with TRBD1 matching 8 bases. This CDR3 comprises 14 residues. V was pared by 4 bases and J by 5 bases, with 8 bases of the junction left unmatched. CDR1 is SGHKS and CDR2 is YYEKEE in the germline V gene (reference sequence). The CDR3 bases are TGTGCCAGCAGCCCGACGGACAGGGACCACGAGCAGTACTTC. The encoded protein is CASSPTDRDHEQYF.

CDR3: CASSLSMGDTQYF. The CDR3 DNA follows: TGTGCCAGCAGTTTATCGATGGGAGATACGCAGTATTTT. The V call is TRBV27, the J call TRBJ2-3; D ambiguous. CDR1 and CDR2 (germline): MNHEY, SMNVEV (reference sequence). V lost 0 bases and J lost 5, with 6 bases in between. The CDR3 has 13 residues.

V gene TRBV7-8 combines with J gene TRBJ2-6, with D possibly being TRBD1 (6 bases). The CDR3 is 15 residues long. V lost 5 bases, J lost 2 bases, and 10 bases lay in between. CDR1 and CDR2 from the germline V gene are SGHVS and FQNEAQ. The DNA for the CDR3 is TGTGCCAGCAGCGGGGGCGTACCTGGGGCCAACGTCCTGACTTTC. As protein: CASSGGVPGANVLTF. The entire variable domain, with the rest obtained from reference TRBV7-8 and TRBJ2-6, is as follows: GAGVSQSPRYKVAKRGQDVALRCDPISGHVSLFWYQQALGQGPEFLTYFQNEAQLDKSGLPSDRFFAERPEGSVSTLKIQRTQQEDSAVYLCASSGGVPGANVLTFGAGSRLTVL.

The gene calls are TRBV29-1 and TRBJ1-5, with D tentatively TRBD1 (6 bases). The CDR3 sequence is 13 residues long. The V end lost 6 bases, the J end lost 0 bases, and 9 bases lay between the germline ends. Germline assignment: CDR1 SQVTM and CDR2 ANQGSEA. CDR3 bases: TGCAGCGTATGGACAGATAGCAATCAGCCCCAGCATTTT. Protein sequence: CSVWTDSNQPQHF.

This clonotype was seen ten or more times. This chain uses TRBV7-9 with TRBJ2-3; weak D call: TRBD2 (5 bases). V dropped 1 base and J dropped 5 bases, with 13 bases sitting between them. Per germline, CDR1 SEHNR and CDR2 FQNEAQ (reference sequence). The CDR3 runs 15 residues. The CDR3 here is CASSLGGGGQDTQYF. CDR3 nucleotides: TGTGCCAGCAGCTTAGGAGGAGGAGGTCAAGATACGCAGTATTTT.

The rearrangement uses TRBV2 and TRBJ2-4, with TRBD2 matching 10 bases. From germline, CDR1 is SNHLY and CDR2 FYNNEI. The CDR3 length is 17 residues. V trimming: 7 bases; J trimming: 0 bases; junction bases outside the gene matches: 9. The CDR3 is CASTGSVAGGAKNIQYF. CDR3 bases: TGTGCCAGCACTGGTTCGGTAGCGGGAGGAGCCAAAAACATTCAGTACTTC.

This clonotype was observed a few times. One end of the junction fails to match germline, which may point to a read error. The gene calls are TRBV12-3 or TRBV12-4 and TRBJ2-7; a weak D match, TRBD2 (5 bases). The CDR3 is 11 amino acids. The CDR3 DNA reads TGTGCCAGCGGTTTCGGGGTCGAGCAGTACTTC. Translation: CASGFGVEQYF.

The chain uses TRBV23-1 and TRBJ2-2, with 10 bases lining up with TRBD2. TRBV23-1 is sorted into the ORF group, with uncertain function. The V segment lost 2 bases and the J segment 1 base; nucleotides outside the gene matches: 10. The CDR3 extends over 19 amino acids. CDR3 in DNA: TGCGCCAGCAGTCAACCTCCAATGAGACTAGCGGGGAACACCGGGGAGCTGTTTTTT. This codes for CASSQPPMRLAGNTGELFF.

This clonotype has ten or more counts. This rearrangement joins TRBV7-3 to TRBJ2-1; 9 bases are shared with TRBD2. The J segment lost 4 bases and the V segment lost 5 bases, leaving 12 bases of the junction unmatched. The CDR3 consists of 17 residues. In germline, CDR1 is SGHTA, CDR2 FQGTGA. The CDR3 nucleotides read TGTGCCAGCAGCCCCTACCCCTCTAGCGGGGTATACAATGAGCAGTTCTTC. It specifies CASSPYPSSGVYNEQFF.

V gene TRBV27 combines with J gene TRBJ2-1, with D perhaps matching TRBD2 (5 bases). Looked up from germline, CDR1 is MNHEY and CDR2 is SMNVEV (reference sequence). This CDR3 contains 15 residues. Trimming removed 5 bases from V and 3 bases from J, with 14 bases in between. The CDR3 spells CASSPPPGYYNEQFF. CDR3 bases: TGTGCCAGCAGTCCACCCCCGGGGTACTACAATGAGCAGTTCTTC.

This clonotype appeared many times. The chain links TRBV11-2 to TRBJ1-2; no definite D call. In germline, CDR1 is SGHAT, CDR2 FQNNGV. Trimming removed 5 bases at V and 5 bases at J, with 12 bases between. CDR3 length: 13 residues. As DNA, the CDR3 is TGTGCCAGCAGCCCAGGCGGAGGATATGGCTACACCTTC. Protein product: CASSPGGGYGYTF.

This rearrangement joins TRBV19 to TRBJ2-1; D gene unclear. Trimming took 3 bases from V and 2 from J, leaving 11 bases between them. Germline V CDR1 and CDR2: LNHDA, SQIVND (reference sequence). This CDR3 has 15 amino acids. DNA for the CDR3: TGTGCCAGTAGTATTTCTAGGACCCCCTACAATGAGCAGTTCTTC. This gives the protein CASSISRTPYNEQFF.

The rearrangement uses TRBV29-1 and TRBJ1-2; tentatively, D is TRBD1 (6 bases). Deletions cut 5 bases from V and 1 base from J, with 11 bases between. Germline V gives CDR1 SQVTM, CDR2 ANQGSEA. The CDR3 covers 13 residues. The CDR3 region is CSVSGVDNYGYTF. DNA of the CDR3: TGCAGCGTTTCAGGGGTGGATAACTATGGCTACACCTTC.

In this sample, this clonotype turned up many times. The V and J genes are TRBV11-1 and TRBJ2-1; perhaps TRBD1 as D (5 bases). The CDR3 totals 19 residues. V lost 8 bases to trimming and J lost 0 bases, with 26 bases between them. CDR1 is SGHAT and CDR2 is FQDESV in the germline V gene (reference sequence). The CDR3 region is CASGSPTAPITGSYNEQFF. Here the CDR3 DNA reads TGTGCCAGCGGGTCCCCGACAGCTCCAATTACGGGCTCCTACAATGAGCAGTTCTTC.

This clonotype has a handful of counts. CDR3 in amino acids: CAWMRATEAFF. As DNA, the CDR3 is TGTGCCTGGATGAGGGCCACTGAAGCTTTCTTT. V is TRBV30 and J is TRBJ1-1; D is uncertain. CDR3 size: 11 residues. Germline V gene data show CDR1 as GTSNPN and CDR2 as SVGIG (reference sequence). The V and J ends lost 4 bases and 4 bases respectively, with 7 bases between them.

This clonotype was observed many times. The J gene is TRBJ2-7, the V gene TRBV5-5; no reliable D call. The CDR3 spans 13 residues. The V and J ends lost 0 bases and 3 bases respectively, with 7 bases between them. Germline CDR1 reads SGHKS; CDR2 reads YYEKEE (reference sequence). CDR3 residues: CASSLVPVYEQYF. CDR3 in DNA: TGTGCCAGCAGCTTGGTCCCTGTCTACGAGCAGTACTTC. Drawing the rest from reference TRBV5-5 and TRBJ2-7, the complete variable domain is DAGVTQSPTHLIKTRGQQVTLRCSPISGHKSVSWYQQVLGQGPQFIFQYYEKEERGRGNFPDRFSARQFPNYSSELNVNALLLGDSALYLCASSLVPVYEQYFGPGTRLTVT.

This clonotype was recorded many times. The V gene is TRBV19, the J gene TRBJ2-7; TRBD1 or TRBD2 may be the D gene (5 bases each). Germline lookup yields CDR1 LNHDA and CDR2 SQIVND (reference sequence). Trimming stripped 1 base from V and 6 bases from J, with 7 bases between. CDR3 size: 12 residues. This chain's CDR3 is CASSIGGTEQYF. The CDR3 DNA sequence: TGTGCCAGTAGTATAGGAGGGACCGAGCAGTACTTC.

The V and J genes are TRBV2 and TRBJ2-6; no firm D call. Germline V gene lookup returns CDR1 SNHLY and CDR2 FYNNEI. The CDR3 totals 15 residues. V was cut by 3 bases and J by 0 bases, with 6 bases left in between. The CDR3 sequence is CASSDYYSGANVLTF. The CDR3 DNA is TGTGCCAGCAGTGACTACTACTCTGGGGCCAACGTCCTGACTTTC.

This clonotype was recorded at least ten times. The chain couples TRBV29-1 to TRBJ1-1, with TRBD1 matching over 9 bases. The trim removed 7 bases at V and 9 bases at J, leaving 9 bases unmatched. The germline V gene has CDR1 SQVTM and CDR2 ANQGSEA. The CDR3 extends over 12 amino acids. CDR3: CSGITGGAQAFF. The CDR3 nucleotides are TGCAGCGGAATAACAGGGGGCGCACAAGCTTTCTTT.

This chain uses TRBV12-3 or TRBV12-4 with TRBJ2-7, with TRBD1 as a possible D gene (6 bases). The CDR3 has 13 amino acids. V lost 6 bases and J 4 bases, leaving 13 bases between the germline ends. CDR3 region: CASSASQGYEQYF. The CDR3 DNA sequence: TGTGCCAGCAGCGCATCTCAGGGGTACGAGCAGTACTTC.

This clonotype was detected only a few times. The chain is built from TRBV14 and TRBJ1-2; no definite D call. Trimming stripped 4 bases from V and 4 bases from J, with 13 bases between. The CDR3 length is 14 residues. Germline lookup yields CDR1 SGHDN and CDR2 FVKESK. This chain's CDR3 is CASSPRLAAYGYTF. The CDR3 nucleotides read TGTGCCAGCAGCCCCCGGTTGGCAGCCTATGGCTACACCTTC.

This clonotype was seen ten or more times. The chain couples TRBV12-3 or TRBV12-4 to TRBJ2-1; TRBD2 matches 8 bases. V lost 6 bases to trimming and J lost 5 bases; unmatched junction nucleotides: 6. This CDR3 spans 14 amino acids. The CDR3: CASSLHSGNNEQFF. The CDR3 DNA sequence: TGTGCCAGCAGCCTCCATAGCGGGAACAATGAGCAGTTCTTC.

On this clonotype itself: At one end the junction does not follow the germline gene, possibly because of a read error. The V and J genes are TRBV3-1 and TRBJ2-1; a weak D match, TRBD2 (7 bases). The CDR3 contains 18 residues. CDR1 LGHDT and CDR2 YNNKEL come from the germline V gene (reference sequence). This CDR3 is CACSQGVVRGPRWDEQFF. The CDR3 DNA is TGTGCCTGCAGCCAAGGGGTGGTGCGGGGGCCGCGGTGGGATGAGCAGTTCTTC.

This clonotype showed up just a few times. The rearrangement joins TRBV30 to TRBJ1-1, with unresolved D. Per the germline V gene, CDR1 is GTSNPN and CDR2 is SVGIG (reference sequence). V lost 5 bases and J lost 1, with 11 bases in between. This CDR3 is 13 amino acids long. CDR3 protein: CAWRFWKNTEAFF. In DNA, the CDR3 is TGTGCCTGGCGATTCTGGAAGAACACTGAAGCTTTCTTT.